This TCR beta chain is from a study of T cell responses to AZD1222 COVID-19 vaccine. To note about this clone: Antigen unknown.

Profiling relied on immunoSEQ multiplex PCR, and the TCRdb table lists in-frame clones only, not all of them. This table has over 100,000 clones, approximately 81% appearing once. Germline values: CDR1 SGHTA, CDR2 FQGNSA. Trimming cost V 5 bases and J 3 bases; bases outside gene matches: 13. This CDR3 contains 17 residues. Findings of the study overall: Clonal diversity was possibly underestimated; the donors were predominantly white British and more often female. Seropositive status at baseline applied to only six AZD1222 recipients. Unmutated variant regions are reportedly the target of nearly half of TCRs that are spike-specific.

Material: peripheral blood, obtained on day 0 of AZD1222 vaccination. This TCR came from an adult in good health. V and J are TRBV7-2 and TRBJ1-2; 9 nucleotides agree with TRBD1. The CDR3, as DNA: TGTGCCAGCAGCCCGACACCGGGACAGGGTTTATACTATGGCTACACCTTC. This translates into CASSPTPGQGLYYGYTF. Looking up the rest from reference TRBV7-2 and TRBJ1-2 gives the full variable domain: GAGVSQSPSNKVTEKGKDVELRCDPISGHTALYWYRQSLGQGLEFLIYFQGNSAPDKSGLPSDRFSAERTGGSVSTLTIQRTQQEDSAVYLCASSPTPGQGLYYGYTFGSGTRLTVV.